Below, 17 T cell receptor beta chains from the same sample are listed, as sequenced in a study of blood T cells in healthy people across ages. Next came a second PCR, run for about 7 to 12 cycles, which used a sample-barcoded 5' primer along with a J-beta primer mix. TCRdb passed the 5' RACE reads through MiXCR, listing each CDR3 protein once. The table lists 1.5 million to 2 million distinct CDR3 sequences, roughly 28% of them singletons. Sequenced sample: blood. The source of these receptors is a woman aged 30 to 39 in good health.

The rearrangement joins TRBV28 to TRBJ2-7; D may be TRBD1 (5 bases). The germline CDR1 and CDR2 sequences are MDHEN and SYDVKM. There are 15 residues in the CDR3. Trimming removed 2 bases from V and 2 bases from J, with 13 bases in between. CDR3 bases: TGTGCCAGCAGTTTAGGACAAGAAATCCCCTACGAGCAGTACTTC. This sequence encodes CASSLGQEIPYEQYF.

This chain links TRBV30 with TRBJ1-6, with D unclear. This CDR3 is built from 13 residues. Germline CDR1 is GTSNPN and CDR2 is SVGIG (reference sequence). V lost 6 bases and J 7 bases, leaving 13 bases between the germline ends. The CDR3 DNA reads TGTGCCTGCAGCCGGGCGAGGAATTCACCCCTCCACTTT. Its translation: CACSRARNSPLHF.

This clonotype was detected only a few times. The V call is TRBV15, the J call TRBJ2-3; possible D gene TRBD2, 5 bases. This CDR3 contains 15 residues. Trimming stripped 5 bases from V and 6 bases from J, with 18 bases between. Germline-derived CDR1 and CDR2 are LNHNV and YYDKDF (reference sequence). The CDR3 DNA follows: TGTGCCACCAGCTCTAGAGCGGTCCCCCAGGATACGCAGTATTTT. Its protein is CATSSRAVPQDTQYF.

This clonotype has a handful of counts. The chain recombines TRBV7-2 with TRBJ2-4; D is unresolved. The J call is uncertain, as TRBJ2-7 better fits the DNA end. The germline V gene has CDR1 SGHTA and CDR2 FQGNSA. The length of the CDR3 is 12 residues. The DNA of the CDR3 is TGTGCCAGCAGCCTGCCCCTGGGCGAGCAGTACTTC. This encodes CASSLPLGEQYF.

This clonotype has only one observation. This chain links TRBV11-2 with TRBJ2-7, with unresolved D. The CDR3 contains 16 residues. Germline V gene sequence: CDR1 SGHAT, CDR2 FQNNGV. V shed 5 bases and J shed 0 bases, with 17 bases lying between them. The CDR3 DNA reads TGTGCCAGCAGCGATAGGGTTGGGGTGGGCTCCTACGAGCAGTACGTC. Translation gives CASSDRVGVGSYEQYV.

The chain joins TRBV15 to TRBJ1-1, with unresolved D. V was cut by 3 bases and J by 0 bases, with 5 bases left in between. CDR1 and CDR2 from the germline V gene are LNHNV and YYDKDF (reference sequence). The CDR3 consists of 13 residues. The CDR3 protein is CATSSGMNTEAFF. DNA for the CDR3: TGTGCCACCAGCAGCGGCATGAACACTGAAGCTTTCTTT.

This clonotype was picked up a small number of times. The chain combines TRBV9 with TRBJ2-1; 11 bases match TRBD2. The germline V gene encodes CDR1 SGDLS and CDR2 YYNGEE. With 1 base clipped from V and 6 bases from J, the junction kept 6 bases outside the gene matches. The CDR3 loop spans 16 amino acids. This CDR3 reads CASSVNSGGASNEQFF. CDR3 coding DNA: TGTGCCAGCAGCGTAAATAGCGGGGGGGCGTCCAATGAGCAGTTCTTC.

The chain is built from TRBV7-2 and TRBJ1-5, with D unresolved. V lost 1 base to trimming and J lost 1 base, with 14 bases between them. Germline CDR1 reads SGHTA; CDR2 reads FQGNSA. CDR3 length: 17 residues. CDR3 nucleotide sequence: TGTGCCAGCAGCTTAGGGTGGTGGGGAGGCAGCAATCAGCCCCAGCATTTT. It yields the protein CASSLGWWGGSNQPQHF.

The chain carries TRBV11-2 and TRBJ2-3; 8 bases agree with TRBD2. The germline gives CDR1 SGHAT, CDR2 FQNNGV. This CDR3 has 19 residues. V trimming: 4 bases; J trimming: 0 bases; junction bases outside the gene matches: 15. Here the CDR3 reads CASSSQGLAGPTSTDTQYF. The CDR3 nucleotides read TGTGCCAGCAGCTCTCAGGGGCTAGCGGGCCCGACTAGCACAGATACGCAGTATTTT.

The chain carries TRBV6-5 and TRBJ1-2; 9 nucleotides align to TRBD1. The CDR3 consists of 12 residues. In germline, CDR1 is MNHEY, CDR2 SVGAGI. With V trimmed by 6 bases and J by 7 bases, 3 bases remained unmatched. CDR3 sequence reads: CASRTGGRGYTF. Here the CDR3 DNA reads TGTGCCAGCAGAACAGGGGGCCGTGGCTACACCTTC.

The chain is built from TRBV6-5 and TRBJ1-1; tentatively, D is TRBD1 (5 bases). Germline assignment: CDR1 MNHEY and CDR2 SVGAGI. V lost 0 bases and J lost 10, with 12 bases in between. The CDR3 sequence is 13 residues long. The CDR3 DNA is TGTGCCAGCAGTTACTCGTTGGAGGGACGAGCTTTCTTT. It yields the protein CASSYSLEGRAFF.

The chain is built from TRBV29-1 and TRBJ2-7; 7 bases are a match to TRBD1. Losses at the gene ends were 0 bases for V and 2 bases for J; bases not matched to a gene: 4. CDR3 length: 14 amino acids. Germline loops: CDR1 SQVTM, CDR2 ANQGSEA. The CDR3 reads CSVEEAQGAYEQYF. CDR3 nucleotides: TGCAGCGTTGAAGAGGCGCAGGGGGCCTACGAGCAGTACTTC.

The chain recombines TRBV14 with TRBJ2-1; either TRBD1 or TRBD2 may supply D (5 bases each). Per the germline V gene, CDR1 is SGHDN and CDR2 is FVKESK. The CDR3 covers 12 residues. V lost 4 bases and J 14 bases, leaving 15 bases between the germline ends. DNA for the CDR3: TGTGCCAGCAGCCCCGGGGCCCTGACAAAGTTCTTC. It codes for CASSPGALTKFF.

This clonotype was counted a few times. The V and J genes are TRBV4-3 and TRBJ1-2; 9 bases fit TRBD1. Germline CDR1 is LGHNA and CDR2 is YSLEER. The CDR3 extends over 19 amino acids. Losses at the gene ends were 3 bases for V and 8 bases for J; bases not matched to a gene: 22. In DNA form, the CDR3 reads TGCGCCAGCAGCCAGGAACTTACCGGGACAGGGCAACTTGGGCGAGGCTACACCTTC. Its protein product is CASSQELTGTGQLGRGYTF.

V and J are TRBV28 and TRBJ1-1; TRBD1 matches at 8 bases. Germline assignment: CDR1 MDHEN and CDR2 SYDVKM. V shed 7 bases, J shed 5 bases, and the junction held 3 bases outside the gene matches. The CDR3 sequence is 12 residues long. The CDR3 is CASTRTGTEAFF. CDR3 in DNA: TGTGCCAGCACCCGGACAGGGACTGAAGCTTTCTTT.

The chain has TRBV5-1 and TRBJ1-1; D is possibly TRBD1 (6 bases). The germline CDR1 and CDR2 sequences are SGHRS and YFSETQ. CDR3 size: 18 residues. V dropped 1 base and J dropped 0 bases, with 19 bases sitting between them. The DNA of the CDR3 is TGCGCCAGCAGCTTGTGGGCATACAGGGACCACATGAACACTGAAGCTTTCTTT. This gives the protein CASSLWAYRDHMNTEAFF.

This clonotype was found a few times. The V and J genes are TRBV7-2 and TRBJ2-3; D remains ambiguous. CDR3 length: 15 amino acids. V shed 5 bases and J shed 4 bases, with 16 bases lying between them. Germline V CDR1 and CDR2: SGHTA, FQGNSA. CDR3 DNA sequence: TGTGCCAGCAGCCCTCCCCGGACCTATGCAGATACGCAGTATTTT. Protein product: CASSPPRTYADTQYF.